This T cell receptor beta chain was identified during a study of early T cells in non-severe SARS-CoV-2 infection. Looking at the study overall: Sequencing of unsorted whole blood was done on bulk RNA, leaving chains unpaired. General study points: VDJdb matching, biased toward anti-spike CD8 responses, missed private and CD4 specificities.

Unique molecular identifier tags were affixed to discrete cDNA molecules. TCRdb reanalysed the 5' RACE reads using MiXCR and keeps one entry per CDR3 protein. The sample shows just over 95,000 distinct CDR3 sequences, 9.5% to 11% of them seen only once. Note on this clonotype: No antigen is known for it.

The sample was whole blood. The receptor was isolated from an adult who was a healthcare worker with PCR-confirmed SARS-CoV-2 infection or an uninfected control (not recorded which).

This CDR3 is CASTSGTGLHQPQHF. CDR3 nucleotide sequence: TGTGCCAGCACTTCCGGGACAGGGTTACATCAGCCCCAGCATTTT. V gene TRBV6-2 or TRBV6-3 combines with J gene TRBJ1-5; 9 bases match TRBD1. Germline trimming cut 7 bases from V and 5 bases from J; bases unmatched to any gene: 9. Germline loops: CDR1 MNHEY, CDR2 SVGEGT. This CDR3 has 15 residues.